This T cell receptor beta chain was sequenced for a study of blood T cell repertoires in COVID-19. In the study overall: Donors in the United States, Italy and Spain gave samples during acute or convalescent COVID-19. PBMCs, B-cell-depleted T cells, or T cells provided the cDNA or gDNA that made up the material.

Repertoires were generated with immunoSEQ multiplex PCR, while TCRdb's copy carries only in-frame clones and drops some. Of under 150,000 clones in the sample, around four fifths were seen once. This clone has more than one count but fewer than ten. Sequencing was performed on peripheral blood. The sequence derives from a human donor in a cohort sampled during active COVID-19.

The CDR3 sequence is CASSAQTDNSGNTIYF. CDR3 coding DNA: TGTGCCAGCAGCGCACAGACAGATAATTCTGGAAACACCATATATTTT. The J gene is TRBJ1-3, the V gene TRBV7-6, with D tentatively TRBD1 (5 bases). Germline values: CDR1 SGHVS, CDR2 FNYEAQ. The CDR3 consists of 16 residues. Trimming cost V 5 bases and J 1 base, with 15 bases left between them.